This T cell receptor beta chain was captured by sequencing in a study of T cells after yellow fever vaccination. Study-level findings and limits: Detected again after the booster were most primary-vaccination clones, at approximately 96% CD4 and more than 70% CD8.

This clonotype was observed a few times. Antigen: not known. TCRdb reprocessed the 5' RACE reads via MiXCR and lists one record per CDR3 protein. Here the sample spans just under 600,000 distinct CDR3 sequences, roughly 13% being singletons. Germline CDR1 and CDR2: MNHNS and SASEGT. The CDR3 is made up of 16 amino acids. V trimming: 5 bases; J trimming: 6 bases; junction bases outside the gene matches: 16. The sequencing used PBMCs, collected on the day of the yellow fever booster vaccination. This receptor was identified in a man aged 25-45 years who received the YFV17D yellow fever vaccine. V is TRBV6-1 and J is TRBJ2-7, with 7 bases fitting TRBD1. CDR3 in amino acids: CASSTAGTDYYVEQYF. The CDR3 bases are TGTGCCAGCAGTACCGCCGGGACAGATTATTACGTCGAGCAGTACTTC.